This T cell receptor beta chain stems from a study of tumor-infiltrating lymphocytes in primary liver carcinoma. Study in general: Tumors were staged T1-T3 N0M0 and measured roughly 4.2 to 10 cm across. Broader study findings: Less overlap was seen in tumor-adjacent and tumor-blood pairs than in tumor region pairs.

In the case of this clonotype: Its matching antigen is unknown. A junction boundary mismatches the germline segment, possibly from a read error.

With around 500 ng total RNA as template and a constant-region primer, TCR beta cDNA was made. The TCR beta library was amplified through three nested multiplex PCR rounds in a modified ARM-PCR procedure. TCRdb re-called the multiplex PCR reads with MiXCR, one entry per CDR3 protein. This sample has tens of thousands of distinct CDR3 sequences, with around 70% found just once. Co-extraction of both nucleic acids (RNA and DNA) used roughly 18-32 mg of unsorted bulk tissue. Patients' primary liver carcinoma was surgically resected. The sequenced material came from liver tumor tissue from sampling region 1. Subset of the sample: tumor region T1, superior pole. The receptor was isolated from a man aged 40-55 years with primary liver carcinoma and hepatitis B virus infection.

CDR3 DNA: TGTGCTAGTGGTTTGGTCATAGGCTACGAGCAATACTTC. This sequence encodes CASGLVIGYEQYF. The chain links TRBV12-5 to TRBJ2-7; D gene unclear. From germline, CDR1 is LGHNT and CDR2 FRNRAP. This CDR3 comprises 13 residues.